The source of this T cell receptor (beta chain) is a study of T-cell reconstitution after alpha-beta-depleted transplantation in children. Germline CDR1 MGHDK, CDR2 SYGVNS. The CDR3 length is 15 residues. V shed 7 bases and J shed 2 bases, with 12 bases lying between them. TCRbeta library construction was performed incorporating unique molecular identifiers. One entry per CDR3 protein results from TCRdb running MiXCR on the PCR reads. The sample has approximately 490,000 distinct CDR3 sequences; around 12% are singletons. The chain employs TRBV25-1 and TRBJ2-6; either TRBD1 or TRBD2 may fit D (6 bases each). The sample here was PBMCs from the stem cell graft donor, taken from the stem cell graft. The TCR sequence derives from a human donor who donated a stem cell graft to a child with combined immunodeficiency. The CDR3 DNA follows: TGTGCCAGCACTCCGGGGGCCCCTGGGGCCAACGTCCTGACTTTC. Translating it yields CASTPGAPGANVLTF.